The 8 T cell receptor beta chains below all came from one sample that was sequenced in a study of PD-1 blockade in classical Hodgkin lymphoma. Sample time point: cycle 4 day 1 (C4D1), after 6 weeks of nivolumab. With no exception, relapse followed autologous stem cell transplantation in all patients, and brentuximab vedotin exposure varied. Sequencing was performed with immunoSEQ multiplex PCR; in TCRdb, only in-frame clones are kept and a portion is missing. The sample records 50,000 or so clones, nearly 90% being singletons. The sample here was peripheral blood mononuclear cells (PBMCs), taken before the fourth cycle of nivolumab. The receptors were gathered from a human donor with classical Hodgkin lymphoma.

The rearrangement joins TRBV18 to TRBJ1-2, with 7 bases aligning to TRBD1. Germline-derived CDR1 and CDR2 are KGHSH and LQKENI. V shed 2 bases, J shed 2 bases, and the junction held 11 bases outside the gene matches. This CDR3 contains 17 residues. CDR3 residues: CASSPKVAQGGNYGYTF. CDR3 nucleotides: TGTGCCAGCTCACCAAAGGTGGCGCAGGGGGGGAACTATGGCTACACCTTC.

This clone was found once. The V and J genes are TRBV7-6 and TRBJ2-5, with 7 bases identical to TRBD2. The CDR3 has 16 amino acids. V lost 6 bases and J lost 5; bases outside the gene matches: 15. Germline-derived CDR1 and CDR2 are SGHVS and FNYEAQ. The CDR3 loop reads CASSYIRDYPRETQYF. In DNA, the CDR3 is TGTGCCAGCAGTTATATCCGGGACTATCCCCGGGAGACCCAGTACTTC.

V and J are TRBV7-9 and TRBJ2-3; D may be TRBD1 or TRBD2 (5 bases each). Trimming took 4 bases from V and 2 from J, leaving 16 bases between them. The CDR3 contains 16 residues. Germline assignment: CDR1 SEHNR and CDR2 FQNEAQ (reference sequence). CDR3 DNA: TGTGCCAGCAGCTCCACACCCGGGACCCTCACAGATACGCAGTATTTT. Protein product: CASSSTPGTLTDTQYF.

The J gene is TRBJ1-5, the V gene TRBV27; D unclear. The CDR3 spans 14 residues. Between the trimmed V and J ends, which lost 8 bases and 4 bases, there was a span of 15 bases. In germline, CDR1 is MNHEY, CDR2 SMNVEV (reference sequence). The CDR3 DNA follows: TGTGCCAGCGGGGTGGGCCTTCCGAATCAGCCCCAGCATTTT. It translates to CASGVGLPNQPQHF.

The V and J genes are TRBV7-9 and TRBJ2-7; no definite D call. Germline CDR1 and CDR2: SEHNR and FQNEAQ (reference sequence). The CDR3 sequence is 13 residues long. V was shortened by 5 bases and J by 4 bases, with 12 bases between the two germline ends. The CDR3, as DNA: TGTGCCAGCAGCCCCCCCAATTCTTACGAGCAGTACTTC. Translation gives CASSPPNSYEQYF.

The rearrangement joins TRBV6-5 to TRBJ2-4; no clear D gene. The CDR3 is 14 residues long. Germline V gene lookup returns CDR1 MNHEY and CDR2 SVGAGI. The ends were cut back, 5 bases at V and 12 bases at J, with 20 bases in the middle. This CDR3 reads CASSAYQPTLAQYF. The CDR3 nucleotides read TGTGCCAGCAGTGCCTACCAACCTACCTTGGCTCAGTACTTC.

The chain links TRBV13 to TRBJ1-2, with a tentative D call TRBD1 (6 bases). The CDR3 has 15 amino acids. V was pared by 4 bases and J by 10 bases, with 22 bases between. In germline, CDR1 is PRHDT, CDR2 FYEKMQ (reference sequence). In DNA, the CDR3 is TGTGCCAGCAGCTCCGTACAAAAAAGGGGGGAAGACTACACCTTC. Translating it yields CASSSVQKRGEDYTF.

The V and J genes are TRBV10-2 and TRBJ2-1; 10 bases agree with TRBD2. The CDR3 is 14 amino acids. The germline V gene has CDR1 WSHSY and CDR2 SAAADI. Losses at the gene ends were 3 bases for V and 11 bases for J; bases not matched to a gene: 7. The CDR3 sequence is CASSDSGRTLQQFF. The CDR3 coding sequence is TGCGCCAGCAGTGATAGCGGGAGGACTCTCCAGCAGTTCTTC.